The 24 T cell receptor beta chains reported below all come from one sample, sequenced in a study of T cells after yellow fever vaccination. TCRdb fed the 5' RACE reads into MiXCR, producing one record per CDR3 protein. The sample consists of around 500,000 distinct CDR3 sequences, 21% of them appearing once. The sequencing used PBMCs, collected roughly 20 days after the first yellow fever vaccination. Source of these receptors: a man aged 18 to 30 who received the YFV17D yellow fever vaccine.

This clonotype appeared a few times. The chain uses TRBV2 and TRBJ2-5, with TRBD2 as a possible D gene (5 bases). This CDR3 region has 14 residues. With 5 bases removed from V and 5 bases from J, the gap between germline ends came to 15 bases. Germline V gene sequence: CDR1 SNHLY, CDR2 FYNNEI. CDR3 residues: CASSPGLVRETQYF. In DNA form, the CDR3 reads TGTGCCAGCAGTCCCGGACTGGTAAGGGAGACCCAGTACTTC.

The chain uses TRBV7-2 and TRBJ1-2; D gene unclear. V shed 7 bases and J shed 7 bases, with 16 bases lying between them. The germline V gene has CDR1 SGHTA and CDR2 FQGNSA. The CDR3 loop spans 13 amino acids. The CDR3 protein is CASTPPGERGYTF. The CDR3 DNA reads TGTGCCAGCACCCCGCCGGGAGAGCGTGGCTACACCTTC.

This clonotype was counted between two and nine times. V and J are TRBV15 and TRBJ2-3; D might be TRBD2 (5 bases). There are 14 residues in the CDR3. Germline lookup yields CDR1 LNHNV and CDR2 YYDKDF (reference sequence). V shed 6 bases and J shed 2 bases, with 12 bases lying between them. The CDR3 is CATRGAGDTDTQYF. The CDR3 DNA reads TGTGCCACCAGGGGAGCCGGGGACACAGATACGCAGTATTTT.

The chain links TRBV5-1 to TRBJ2-7; D is unresolved. Per germline, CDR1 SGHRS and CDR2 YFSETQ. This CDR3 region has 15 residues. Trimming stripped 0 bases from V and 1 base from J, with 11 bases between. The chain's CDR3 is CASSLVAGRSYEQYF. The CDR3 nucleotides are TGCGCCAGCAGCTTGGTGGCAGGTCGGTCCTACGAGCAGTACTTC. Based on the CDR3 plus reference TRBV5-1 and TRBJ2-7, the full variable domain is KAGVTQTPRYLIKTRGQQVTLSCSPISGHRSVSWYQQTPGQGLQFLFEYFSETQRNKGNFPGRFSGRQFSNSRSEMNVSTLELGDSALYLCASSLVAGRSYEQYFGPGTRLTVT.

V usage is TRBV12-3 or TRBV12-4 and J usage is TRBJ2-3, with 12 bases aligning to TRBD1. Losses at the gene ends were 6 bases for V and 3 bases for J; bases not matched to a gene: 10. This CDR3 region has 17 residues. The CDR3 DNA is TGTGCCAGCAGGCGCACCGGGACAGGGGGCTTTACAGATACGCAGTATTTT. Translated, it gives CASRRTGTGGFTDTQYF.

This clonotype was recorded a few times. This chain links TRBV5-6 with TRBJ1-2, with 7 bases aligning to TRBD1. The CDR3 length is 15 residues. With V trimmed by 4 bases and J by 4 bases, 10 bases remained unmatched. Germline lookup yields CDR1 SGHDT and CDR2 YYEEEE. The CDR3 nucleotides read TGTGCCAGCAGCCCAGGGGGGGACGGCATCTATGGCTACACCTTC. It translates to CASSPGGDGIYGYTF.

This clonotype turned up a few times. The genes are TRBV7-8 and TRBJ2-7, with D perhaps TRBD1 (6 bases). V gave up 6 bases and J gave up 0 bases, with 12 bases separating them. The CDR3 has 14 residues. Germline CDR1 SGHVS, CDR2 FQNEAQ. The chain's CDR3 is CASRQTRGSYEQYF. The CDR3 coding sequence is TGTGCCAGCAGGCAAACCAGGGGCTCCTACGAGCAGTACTTC.

This clonotype was seen ten or more times. The chain couples TRBV20-1 to TRBJ2-5, with TRBD2 identical over 7 bases. This CDR3 has 14 amino acids. Per germline, CDR1 DFQATT and CDR2 SNEGSKA (reference sequence). The J segment lost 2 bases and the V segment lost 0 bases, leaving 3 bases of the junction unmatched. In DNA, the CDR3 is TGCAGTGCTAGAGAGGGACTAACTCAAGAGACCCAGTACTTC. Translating gives CSAREGLTQETQYF.

This chain uses TRBV4-3 with TRBJ2-2; the D gene is possibly TRBD1 (6 bases). The germline V gene encodes CDR1 LGHNA and CDR2 YSLEER. There are 15 residues in the CDR3. Trimming removed 4 bases at V and 6 bases at J, with 15 bases between. CDR3 sequence reads: CASSPQGGVPGELFF. In DNA form, the CDR3 reads TGCGCCAGCAGCCCACAGGGTGGAGTCCCCGGGGAGCTGTTTTTT.

The chain links TRBV20-1 to TRBJ1-4, with TRBD1 identical over 11 bases. After removal of 6 bases from V and 2 bases from J, the junction contained 14 bases not matched to a gene. The germline CDR1 and CDR2 sequences are DFQATT and SNEGSKA (reference sequence). This CDR3 has 18 amino acids. CDR3 protein: CSAIPLGTGGGTNEKLFF. The CDR3 nucleotides read TGCAGTGCGATACCTCTCGGGACAGGGGGTGGGACTAATGAAAAACTGTTTTTT.

V gene TRBV3-1 combines with J gene TRBJ2-5, with D hard to call. The ends were cut back, 0 bases at V and 4 bases at J, with 9 bases in the middle. The CDR3 sequence is 14 residues long. Per the germline V gene, CDR1 is LGHDT and CDR2 is YNNKEL (reference sequence). This CDR3 is CASSQDGRRETQYF. For the CDR3, the DNA is TGTGCCAGCAGCCAAGATGGCAGACGAGAGACCCAGTACTTC.

This clonotype showed up just a few times. This sequence joins TRBV5-1 and TRBJ2-1, with 8 nucleotides matching TRBD2. CDR1 and CDR2 from the germline V gene are SGHRS and YFSETQ. The junction had 14 bases not matched to a gene; V was cut back by 4 bases and J by 2 bases. CDR3 length: 18 amino acids. CDR3 sequence: CASSPREGEGRTYNEQFF. CDR3 bases: TGCGCCAGCAGCCCCCGGGAGGGGGAGGGGAGGACCTACAATGAGCAGTTCTTC.

This clonotype has a handful of counts. CDR3 nucleotides: TGTGCCAGCAGCCCCCCTGAGGGTGGCTACACCTTC. This sequence encodes CASSPPEGGYTF. The gene calls are TRBV12-3 or TRBV12-4 and TRBJ1-2; D gene uncertain. V was clipped by 6 bases and J by 7 bases, with 12 bases between them. The CDR3 is made up of 12 amino acids.

This clonotype has just a few counts. This chain links TRBV27 with TRBJ2-7; D is uncertain. Germline-derived CDR1 and CDR2 are MNHEY and SMNVEV (reference sequence). The CDR3 covers 16 residues. Deletions cut 5 bases from V and 2 bases from J, with 19 bases between. The CDR3 reads CASSPFENLIPYEQYF. The CDR3 DNA sequence: TGTGCCAGCAGTCCCTTTGAAAACTTAATCCCCTACGAGCAGTACTTC.

This clonotype was observed a handful of times. The chain links TRBV7-2 to TRBJ2-1; D gene unclear. Germline V CDR1 and CDR2: SGHTA, FQGNSA. V was cut by 6 bases and J by 6 bases, with 9 bases left in between. The CDR3 is 12 residues long. CDR3 nucleotide sequence: TGTGCCAGCAGTCACCTTACCAATGAGCAGTTCTTC. Its protein is CASSHLTNEQFF.

The rearrangement joins TRBV4-3 to TRBJ2-1; D call uncertain. Trimming cost V 0 bases and J 1 base, with 10 bases left between them. Looked up from germline, CDR1 is LGHNA and CDR2 is YSLEER. The CDR3 totals 16 residues. As DNA, the CDR3 is TGCGCCAGCAGCCAAGAAATCACAGTATCCTACAATGAGCAGTTCTTC. The encoded protein is CASSQEITVSYNEQFF.

The J gene is TRBJ2-7, the V gene TRBV7-2, with a weak D call TRBD1 (5 bases). This CDR3 comprises 14 residues. V lost 1 base and J lost 2, with 9 bases in between. Germline values: CDR1 SGHTA, CDR2 FQGNSA. DNA of the CDR3: TGTGCCAGCAGCTTAGTAGGGGCAACCTACGAGCAGTACGTC. Protein: CASSLVGATYEQYV.

This clonotype was seen a handful of times. V is TRBV6-2 or TRBV6-3 and J is TRBJ2-7; TRBD2 is a possible D gene (7 bases). Germline-derived CDR1 and CDR2 are MNHEY and SVGEGT. The CDR3 covers 15 residues. V gave up 7 bases and J gave up 3 bases, with 19 bases separating them. CDR3 bases: TGTGCCAGCACCCCGTCGGGGGGACAAAACTACGAGCAGTACGTC. Translation gives CASTPSGGQNYEQYV.

This clonotype appeared a few times. This rearrangement joins TRBV12-3 or TRBV12-4 to TRBJ1-2; D unresolved. Trimming shortened V by 5 bases and J by 8 bases, and 18 bases separated the two germline ends. CDR3 length: 14 residues. CDR3 protein: CASSPGRRGRGYTF. In nucleotides, the CDR3 is TGTGCCAGCAGTCCCGGCCGACGCGGACGAGGCTACACCTTC.

The chain recombines TRBV6-1 with TRBJ2-1, with 8 bases fitting TRBD2. V shed 6 bases and J 4 bases; nucleotides not matched to a gene: 8. The germline gives CDR1 MNHNS, CDR2 SASEGT. The CDR3 totals 15 residues. The CDR3 is CASRIYGGAYNEQFF. As DNA, the CDR3 is TGTGCCAGCAGAATCTACGGGGGGGCGTACAATGAGCAGTTCTTC.

V usage is TRBV29-1 and J usage is TRBJ2-7; D not certain. The CDR3 runs 13 residues. CDR1 is SQVTM and CDR2 is ANQGSEA in the germline V gene. V was pared by 5 bases and J by 7 bases, with 18 bases between. CDR3: CSVRRATANEQYF. In DNA form, the CDR3 reads TGCAGCGTTAGAAGGGCGACCGCGAATGAGCAGTACTTC.

The rearrangement joins TRBV6-2 or TRBV6-3 to TRBJ2-5, with D unresolved. This CDR3 region has 11 residues. V was shortened by 11 bases and J by 4 bases, with 11 bases between the two germline ends. The germline CDR1 and CDR2 sequences are MNHEY and SVGEGT. This chain's CDR3 is CASALGETQYF. CDR3 bases: TGTGCCTCAGCGCTAGGAGAGACCCAGTACTTC.

This clonotype has more than one count but fewer than ten. The chain employs TRBV5-4 and TRBJ2-1, with TRBD1 matching 8 bases. V shed 0 bases, J shed 7 bases, and the junction held 6 bases outside the gene matches. This CDR3 has 15 residues. From germline, CDR1 is SGHNT and CDR2 YYREEE (reference sequence). The CDR3 here is CASSLAQGAQNEQFF. CDR3 in DNA: TGTGCCAGCAGCTTGGCCCAGGGGGCGCAAAATGAGCAGTTCTTC. Filled out from reference TRBV5-4 and TRBJ2-1, the complete variable domain reads ETGVTQSPTHLIKTRGQQVTLRCSSQSGHNTVSWYQQALGQGPQFIFQYYREEENGRGNFPPRFSGLQFPNYSSELNVNALELDDSALYLCASSLAQGAQNEQFFGPGTRLTVL.

This clonotype was picked up a small number of times. The genes are TRBV11-2 and TRBJ2-1, with 8 bases lining up with TRBD2. Looked up from germline, CDR1 is SGHAT and CDR2 is FQNNGV. The V and J ends lost 3 bases and 9 bases, in that order; junction bases with no gene match: 10. The CDR3 covers 15 residues. The CDR3 loop is CASSFPGGPVVEQFF. The CDR3 nucleotides read TGTGCCAGCAGCTTCCCGGGGGGGCCGGTGGTTGAGCAGTTCTTC.